These 27 T cell receptor beta chains share one sample of origin, sequenced in a study of blood T cell repertoires in COVID-19. Sequencing was performed with immunoSEQ multiplex PCR; in TCRdb, only in-frame clones are kept and a portion is missing. The data hold about 160,000 clones, with 79% observed a single time. The sequenced sample consisted of peripheral blood. The receptors derive from a woman aged 55-70 years with COVID-19, enrolled during active disease.

This clone was seen a few times. This rearrangement joins TRBV19 to TRBJ2-7; possibly TRBD1 for D (5 bases). From germline, CDR1 is LNHDA and CDR2 SQIVND (reference sequence). This CDR3 has 13 amino acids. V was shortened by 3 bases and J by 4 bases, with 10 bases between the two germline ends. CDR3 nucleotide sequence: TGTGCCAGTAGTATCTCACAGGATTACGAGCAGTACTTC. Translating gives CASSISQDYEQYF. Full variable domain (missing parts from reference TRBV19 and TRBJ2-7): DGGITQSPKYLFRKEGQNVTLSCEQNLNHDAMYWYRQDPGQGLRLIYYSQIVNDFQKGDIAEGYSVSREKKESFPLTVTSAQKNPTAFYLCASSISQDYEQYFGPGTRLTVT.

This clone was seen only once. The chain carries TRBV4-3 and TRBJ2-2; 8 nucleotides agree with TRBD2. CDR1 and CDR2 (germline): LGHNA, YSLEER. CDR3 size: 15 residues. Unmatched junction bases numbered 4, after V lost 1 base and J lost 6 bases. CDR3 coding DNA: TGCGCCAGCAGCCAAGCGGGAGGGCCCCCCGGGGAGCTGTTTTTT. Its translation: CASSQAGGPPGELFF.

This sequence joins TRBV27 and TRBJ2-7, with 12 bases identical to TRBD2. V shed 5 bases and J 2 bases; nucleotides not matched to a gene: 16. The CDR3 is made up of 19 amino acids. Germline V gives CDR1 MNHEY, CDR2 SMNVEV (reference sequence). CDR3: CASSTQRLAGDHLPYEQYF. The CDR3 region has the DNA TGTGCCAGCAGTACCCAAAGACTAGCGGGAGATCACCTCCCCTACGAGCAGTACTTC.

The J gene is TRBJ2-7, the V gene TRBV25-1; D may be TRBD2 (5 bases). V was clipped by 2 bases and J by 4 bases, with 9 bases between them. The CDR3 is 13 residues long. CDR1 and CDR2 from the germline V gene are MGHDK and SYGVNS. CDR3 in amino acids: CASSEPGIYEQYF. DNA of the CDR3: TGTGCCAGCAGTGAACCCGGGATTTACGAGCAGTACTTC.

Concerning this clone: This sample includes further DNA sequences coding for the same CDR3. The gene calls are TRBV5-1 and TRBJ2-3; D is perhaps TRBD2 (6 bases). The CDR3 spans 14 residues. The V gene's germline CDR1 is SGHRS and CDR2 YFSETQ. The V and J ends lost 0 bases and 1 base respectively, with 6 bases between them. CDR3 bases: TGCGCCAGCAGCTTGGGCGGGGGCACAGATACGCAGTATTTT. It is translated as CASSLGGGTDTQYF.

The sample holds one count of this clone. The chain carries TRBV5-1 and TRBJ2-3; no clear D gene. Germline lookup yields CDR1 SGHRS and CDR2 YFSETQ. V was clipped by 0 bases and J by 2 bases, with 4 bases between them. The length of the CDR3 is 13 residues. The CDR3 nucleotides are TGCGCCAGCAGCTTGGGGCTCACAGATACGCAGTATTTT. Translation gives CASSLGLTDTQYF.

The CDR3 DNA reads as TGTGCCTGGAGTTCTACGACGGTTGGACAAGTTATCGAGCAGTACTTC. It codes for CAWSSTTVGQVIEQYF. The chain couples TRBV30 to TRBJ2-7, with a weak D call TRBD1 (5 bases). The CDR3 runs 16 residues. Trimming shortened V by 2 bases and J by 6 bases, and 23 bases separated the two germline ends. Germline V lookup: CDR1 GTSNPN, CDR2 SVGIG (reference sequence).

J is TRBJ2-3 and V is TRBV9; 7 nucleotides line up with TRBD1. CDR3 length: 16 amino acids. After removal of 3 bases from V and 0 bases from J, the junction contained 7 bases not matched to a gene. Germline V gene data show CDR1 as SGDLS and CDR2 as YYNGEE. CDR3 protein: CASSAHRGQSTDTQYF. The CDR3 nucleotides are TGTGCCAGCAGCGCCCACAGGGGACAGAGCACAGATACGCAGTATTTT.

The gene calls are TRBV12-3 or TRBV12-4 and TRBJ2-7; 7 nucleotides agree with TRBD1. The CDR3 extends over 13 amino acids. J gave up 3 bases and V 3 bases, and 2 bases lay outside the gene matches. The CDR3 is CASSLGQSYEQYV. The CDR3 DNA is TGTGCCAGCAGTTTGGGACAGAGCTACGAGCAGTACGTC.

As regards this clone: The sample carries other DNA sequences with the same CDR3. The J gene is TRBJ2-2, the V gene TRBV9; 10 bases agree with TRBD2. V trimming: 0 bases; J trimming: 1 base; junction bases outside the gene matches: 0. CDR1 and CDR2 (germline): SGDLS, YYNGEE. CDR3 length: 16 residues. CDR3 in amino acids: CASSVGTSGNTGELFF. CDR3 coding DNA: TGTGCCAGCAGCGTAGGGACTAGCGGGAACACCGGGGAGCTGTTTTTT. Using reference TRBV9 and TRBJ2-2 for the parts outside the CDR3, the full variable domain is DSGVTQTPKHLITATGQRVTLRCSPRSGDLSVYWYQQSLDQGLQFLIQYYNGEERAKGNILERFSAQQFPDLHSELNLSSLELGDSALYFCASSVGTSGNTGELFFGEGSRLTVL.

This clone has at least ten counts. CDR3 residues: CASIQHPGVSKQYF. CDR3 DNA: TGTGCCAGTATCCAGCACCCTGGAGTGTCGAAGCAGTACTTC. The chain links TRBV19 to TRBJ2-7; D is ambiguous. The CDR3 totals 14 residues. Per the germline V gene, CDR1 is LNHDA and CDR2 is SQIVND (reference sequence). The V end was cut by 7 bases, the J end by 8 bases, with 21 bases between.

V gene TRBV5-4 combines with J gene TRBJ1-1, with D maybe TRBD1 (6 bases). In germline, CDR1 is SGHNT, CDR2 YYREEE (reference sequence). Trimming removed 5 bases at V and 3 bases at J, with 11 bases between. This CDR3 is built from 13 residues. CDR3 nucleotide sequence: TGTGCCAGCAGGGCCAGGGGAGACACTGAAGCTTTCTTT. This gives the protein CASRARGDTEAFF.

The count of this clone is one. The rearrangement joins TRBV6-5 to TRBJ2-1; TRBD2 might be the D (6 bases). In germline, CDR1 is MNHEY, CDR2 SVGAGI. This CDR3 comprises 15 residues. The V gene lost 7 bases and the J gene lost 5 bases, with 18 bases spanning the gap. DNA for the CDR3: TGTGCCAGCACCTACGGGGGAGTGGGTAACAATGAGCAGTTCTTC. This sequence encodes CASTYGGVGNNEQFF.

The chain couples TRBV11-1 to TRBJ2-2; D might be TRBD1 (6 bases). The germline gives CDR1 SGHAT, CDR2 FQDESV (reference sequence). With 1 base removed from V and 4 bases from J, the gap between germline ends came to 10 bases. The CDR3 runs to 15 residues. This chain's CDR3 is CASSLVAGATGELFF. DNA for the CDR3: TGTGCCAGCAGCTTAGTGGCAGGGGCCACCGGGGAGCTGTTTTTT. Complete variable domain (other parts from reference TRBV11-1 and TRBJ2-2): EAEVAQSPRYKITEKSQAVAFWCDPISGHATLYWYRQILGQGPELLVQFQDESVVDDSQLPKDRFSAERLKGVDSTLKIQPAELGDSAMYLCASSLVAGATGELFFGEGSRLTVL.

The chain employs TRBV6-1 and TRBJ2-3; D possibly corresponds to TRBD2 (5 bases). V was shortened by 2 bases and J by 0 bases, with 9 bases between the two germline ends. The germline CDR1 and CDR2 sequences are MNHNS and SASEGT. The CDR3 runs to 15 residues. The CDR3 DNA sequence: TGTGCCAGCAGTGAAAAAGGACTTAGCACAGATACGCAGTATTTT. Protein sequence: CASSEKGLSTDTQYF.

The rearrangement links TRBV2 to TRBJ2-2, with 11 positions matching TRBD2. Germline-derived CDR1 and CDR2 are SNHLY and FYNNEI. V lost 4 bases to trimming and J lost 3 bases; unmatched junction nucleotides: 4. This CDR3 is 16 amino acids long. DNA of the CDR3: TGTGCCAGCAGTGGGGTAGCGGGGGGGCACACCGGGGAGCTGTTTTTT. It encodes CASSGVAGGHTGELFF.

The rearrangement joins TRBV30 to TRBJ2-1; TRBD2 might be the D (6 bases). V gave up 2 bases and J gave up 6 bases, with 11 bases separating them. Looked up from germline, CDR1 is GTSNPN and CDR2 is SVGIG (reference sequence). The CDR3 runs to 13 residues. This CDR3 is CAWSLTRPNEQFF. The CDR3 coding sequence is TGTGCCTGGAGTCTGACTAGACCCAATGAGCAGTTCTTC.

V gene TRBV28 combines with J gene TRBJ2-1; 14 nucleotides agree with TRBD2. This CDR3 region has 17 residues. From germline, CDR1 is MDHEN and CDR2 SYDVKM. Trimming at V came to 5 bases and at J to 7 bases, leaving 10 bases not matched to a gene. Here the CDR3 reads CASSTRLAGGPLNEQFF. For the CDR3, the DNA is TGTGCCAGCAGTACTAGACTAGCGGGAGGGCCTCTAAATGAGCAGTTCTTC.

The V gene is TRBV5-1, the J gene TRBJ1-5, with a weak D call TRBD1 (5 bases). V was trimmed by 0 bases and J by 7 bases, leaving 17 bases between them. Per the germline V gene, CDR1 is SGHRS and CDR2 is YFSETQ. The CDR3 is 16 residues long. CDR3 region: CASSLAGGGSVQPQHF. The CDR3 DNA is TGCGCCAGCAGCTTGGCCGGCGGGGGATCGGTACAGCCCCAGCATTTT. The entire variable domain, with the rest obtained from reference TRBV5-1 and TRBJ1-5, is as follows: KAGVTQTPRYLIKTRGQQVTLSCSPISGHRSVSWYQQTPGQGLQFLFEYFSETQRNKGNFPGRFSGRQFSNSRSEMNVSTLELGDSALYLCASSLAGGGSVQPQHFGDGTRLSIL.

This chain links TRBV5-8 with TRBJ2-2; 7 nucleotides align to TRBD1. The CDR3 runs to 17 residues. Germline V gives CDR1 SGHTS, CDR2 YDEGEE. With V trimmed by 3 bases and J by 0 bases, 8 bases remained unmatched. CDR3 amino acids: CASSSKEGQPNTGELFF. The CDR3, as DNA: TGTGCCAGCAGCTCAAAAGAGGGACAGCCGAACACCGGGGAGCTGTTTTTT.

The V call is TRBV6-5, the J call TRBJ2-1; D possibly corresponds to TRBD1 (6 bases). Germline lookup yields CDR1 MNHEY and CDR2 SVGAGI. The CDR3 is 13 residues long. Written as DNA, the CDR3 is TGTGGCAGTTCAGCACTAGGGGGCAATGAGCAGTTCTTC. This encodes CGSSALGGNEQFF.

This chain joins TRBV27 and TRBJ2-2; D possibly corresponds to TRBD2 (6 bases). There are 15 residues in the CDR3. CDR1 is MNHEY, CDR2 SMNVEV, per germline (reference sequence). Trimming left V 6 bases short and J 3 bases short, with 14 bases between. The CDR3 DNA reads as TGTGCCAGCAGCCCCATCGGGGGACACACCGGGGAGCTGTTTTTT. This sequence encodes CASSPIGGHTGELFF.

V usage is TRBV11-2 and J usage is TRBJ2-7; D is unclear. The CDR3 contains 13 residues. V was shortened by 3 bases and J by 4 bases, with 10 bases between the two germline ends. Germline values: CDR1 SGHAT, CDR2 FQNNGV. In nucleotides, the CDR3 is TGTGCCAGCAGCTTTCTAGTTTTATACGAGCAGTACTTC. It is translated as CASSFLVLYEQYF.

J is TRBJ1-2 and V is TRBV7-9; D is unclear. Per the germline V gene, CDR1 is SEHNR and CDR2 is FQNEAQ (reference sequence). V gave up 5 bases and J gave up 8 bases, with 9 bases separating them. The CDR3 length is 11 residues. The DNA for the CDR3 is TGTGCCAGCAGCGGCATCACGGGCTACACCTTC. It encodes CASSGITGYTF.

This sequence joins TRBV28 and TRBJ2-1; no definite D call. V lost 5 bases and J 0 bases, leaving 11 bases between the germline ends. This CDR3 spans 15 amino acids. Germline assignment: CDR1 MDHEN and CDR2 SYDVKM. CDR3 amino acids: CASSPTASSYNEQFF. The CDR3 DNA reads as TGTGCCAGCAGTCCTACCGCTAGCTCCTACAATGAGCAGTTCTTC.

This clone was seen only once. The V call is TRBV3-1 (or the pseudogene TRBV3-2), the J call TRBJ1-2, with TRBD1 matching over 9 bases. The germline CDR1 and CDR2 sequences are LGHDT and YNNKEL (reference sequence). The CDR3 has 15 residues. The ends lost 4 bases at V and 2 bases at J; junction bases unmatched: 5. This CDR3 reads CASSRGQGINYGYTF. The CDR3 DNA is TGTGCCAGCAGCCGCGGACAGGGGATAAACTATGGCTACACCTTC.

CDR3 sequence: CASSLPLDTQYF. The CDR3 coding sequence is TGTGCCAGCAGCCTCCCTTTAGATACGCAGTATTTT. The J gene is TRBJ2-3, the V gene TRBV3-1 (or the pseudogene TRBV3-2); the D is unclear. CDR1 is LGHDT and CDR2 is YNNKEL in the germline V gene (reference sequence). The CDR3 has 12 amino acids. V shed 4 bases and J shed 5 bases, with 7 bases lying between them.